One and the same sample provided the 23 T cell receptor beta chains below, sequenced in a study of CD8 T cells in Susac syndrome. RNA amounts of 0.5 to 1 ug underwent reverse transcription with random hexamers. TCRdb fed the immunoSEQ multiplex PCR reads into MiXCR, producing one record per CDR3 protein. The sample lists some 220,000 distinct CDR3 sequences; approximately 95% were seen once. Sequencing input: CD4+ T cells from PBMCs. All receptors come from a human donor with multiple sclerosis.

This clonotype was recorded once. A junction boundary mismatches the germline segment, possibly from a read error. This chain joins TRBV28 and TRBJ2-7; TRBD1 agrees at 8 bases. Per germline, CDR1 MDHEN and CDR2 SYDVKM. The CDR3 is 12 residues long. CDR3 protein: CASSYRTGRSDF. The CDR3 DNA follows: TGTGCCAGCAGTTACCGGACAGGGAGGTCGGACTTC.

J is TRBJ2-7 and V is TRBV3-1; D not certain. Germline V gives CDR1 LGHDT, CDR2 YNNKEL (reference sequence). Trimming pared 8 bases from V and 2 bases from J, leaving 13 bases between. The CDR3 runs to 13 residues. The CDR3 protein is CASSMLGAYEQYF. CDR3 DNA sequence: TGTGCCAGCTCTATGCTAGGAGCCTACGAGCAGTACTTC.

The chain couples TRBV5-1 to TRBJ1-6; 7 bases are shared with TRBD1. V trimming: 4 bases; J trimming: 6 bases; junction bases outside the gene matches: 4. Germline values: CDR1 SGHRS, CDR2 YFSETQ. The CDR3 totals 14 residues. In DNA, the CDR3 is TGCGCCAGCAGCCGAGGGACAGTTAATTCACCCCTCCACTTT. Protein product: CASSRGTVNSPLHF.

A single count supports this clonotype. This chain uses TRBV5-6 with TRBJ2-1; D is possibly TRBD2 (5 bases). Trimming took 0 bases from V and 7 from J, leaving 11 bases between them. Germline lookup yields CDR1 SGHDT and CDR2 YYEEEE. This CDR3 is 14 amino acids long. CDR3 protein: CASSLAGSWNEQFF. The CDR3 DNA is TGTGCCAGCAGCTTGGCGGGGTCGTGGAATGAGCAGTTCTTC.

V and J are TRBV28 and TRBJ2-4, with D possibly TRBD1 on 6 matching bases. The V and J ends lost 5 bases and 1 base respectively, with 9 bases between them. The germline V gene has CDR1 MDHEN and CDR2 SYDVKM. The CDR3 has 14 amino acids. The CDR3 here is CASSTGNAKNIQYF. The CDR3 DNA sequence: TGTGCCAGCAGTACAGGGAACGCCAAAAACATTCAGTACTTC. The full variable domain, rest sourced from reference TRBV28 and TRBJ2-4, is DVKVTQSSRYLVKRTGEKVFLECVQDMDHENMFWYRQDPGLGLRLIYFSYDVKMKEKGDIPEGYSVSREKKERFSLILESASTNQTSMYLCASSTGNAKNIQYFGAGTRLSVL.

CDR3 protein: CASTYNRGTGANVLTF. As DNA, the CDR3 is TGTGCCAGCACCTATAATAGAGGCACTGGGGCCAACGTCCTGACTTTC. The chain joins TRBV7-9 to TRBJ2-6; unclear D gene. CDR3 length: 16 residues. Looked up from germline, CDR1 is SEHNR and CDR2 is FQNEAQ (reference sequence). V was trimmed by 7 bases and J by 2 bases, leaving 15 bases between them.

V usage is TRBV6-2 or TRBV6-3 and J usage is TRBJ2-1; no reliable D call. Germline CDR1 and CDR2: MNHEY and SVGEGT. Trimming took off 2 bases at V and 10 bases at J, with 6 bases between the two ends. The CDR3 consists of 11 residues. The CDR3 DNA sequence: TGTGCCAGCAGTTACGCGGCGGAGCAGTTCTTC. Translating gives CASSYAAEQFF.

The chain links TRBV13 to TRBJ2-5; D remains ambiguous. The CDR3 is 15 amino acids. V was pared by 5 bases and J by 5 bases, with 18 bases between. Germline CDR1 is PRHDT and CDR2 is FYEKMQ (reference sequence). CDR3 amino acids: CASSPRAGTRETQYF. The CDR3 bases are TGTGCCAGCAGCCCCCGGGCCGGTACGCGGGAGACCCAGTACTTC.

CDR3 DNA sequence: TGCAGTGCTAGAGGGGCAGGGAGGTGGGAGACCCAGTACTTC. Translating gives CSARGAGRWETQYF. This chain uses TRBV20-1 with TRBJ2-5, with D tentatively TRBD2 (6 bases). Deletions cut 1 base from V and 5 bases from J, with 14 bases between. This CDR3 is built from 14 residues. CDR1 is DFQATT, CDR2 SNEGSKA, per germline (reference sequence).

The genes are TRBV29-1 and TRBJ2-1; the match to TRBD1 covers 7 bases. Germline V CDR1 and CDR2: SQVTM, ANQGSEA. Unmatched junction bases numbered 19, after V lost 8 bases and J lost 9 bases. This CDR3 comprises 15 residues. CDR3 nucleotide sequence: TGCAGCTCGGACTCCGAGGACAGGCTGGCGGGTGAGCAGTTCTTC. It translates to CSSDSEDRLAGEQFF.

The rearrangement links TRBV15 to TRBJ1-2; TRBD1 is a possible D gene (6 bases). The V gene lost 0 bases and the J gene lost 7 bases, with 15 bases spanning the gap. There are 15 residues in the CDR3. The germline V gene has CDR1 LNHNV and CDR2 YYDKDF (reference sequence). CDR3 sequence: CATSRDQGLSVGYTF. The CDR3 DNA is TGTGCCACCAGCAGAGATCAGGGGTTATCAGTTGGCTACACCTTC.

The rearrangement joins TRBV30 to TRBJ2-1; 9 bases are shared with TRBD2. The germline gives CDR1 GTSNPN, CDR2 SVGIG (reference sequence). This CDR3 region has 15 residues. J was trimmed by 6 bases and V by 4 bases; bases with no gene match: 10. The CDR3 nucleotides read TGTGCCTGGAAGCGACTAGCGGCCACATCCAATGAGCAGTTCTTC. It translates to CAWKRLAATSNEQFF.

The chain employs TRBV5-6 and TRBJ1-1; no clear D gene. CDR3 length equals 15 residues. V was clipped by 3 bases and J by 6 bases, with 18 bases between them. Germline CDR1 and CDR2: SGHDT and YYEEEE. DNA of the CDR3: TGTGCCAGCAGCTCGGAAGTGGCGGCGGACGCTGAAGCTTTCTTT. This sequence encodes CASSSEVAADAEAFF.

The chain couples TRBV20-1 to TRBJ2-3; D gene unclear. Germline assignment: CDR1 DFQATT and CDR2 SNEGSKA (reference sequence). Trimming removed 4 bases at V and 5 bases at J, with 16 bases between. The CDR3 covers 14 residues. The CDR3 nucleotides read TGCAGTGCTAAACGGGCCTCGGGCCGAGATACGCAGTATTTT. Its protein product is CSAKRASGRDTQYF.

The rearrangement uses TRBV30 and TRBJ1-2; possible D gene TRBD1, 5 bases. The germline gives CDR1 GTSNPN, CDR2 SVGIG (reference sequence). The CDR3 totals 13 residues. V gave up 4 bases and J gave up 5 bases, with 14 bases separating them. This chain's CDR3 is CAWTPGRGYGYTF. The CDR3 DNA reads TGTGCCTGGACTCCGGGACGGGGGTATGGCTACACCTTC.

This clonotype was recorded once. The CDR3 DNA reads TGCGCCAGCAGCTCCCAGGATCAAGAGACCCAGTACTTC. Its protein is CASSSQDQETQYF. The V call is TRBV5-1, the J call TRBJ2-5; D is unresolved. The CDR3 has 13 amino acids. V was cut by 3 bases and J by 2 bases, with 8 bases left in between. The V gene's germline CDR1 is SGHRS and CDR2 YFSETQ. The full variable domain, completed using reference TRBV5-1 and TRBJ2-5, is KAGVTQTPRYLIKTRGQQVTLSCSPISGHRSVSWYQQTPGQGLQFLFEYFSETQRNKGNFPGRFSGRQFSNSRSEMNVSTLELGDSALYLCASSSQDQETQYFGPGTRLLVL.

The CDR3 DNA reads TGTGCCAGCAGCCACGGAGGGGCACGCCCTGGGGAGACCCAGTACTTC. It encodes CASSHGGARPGETQYF. The chain links TRBV14 to TRBJ2-5, with a possible D match to TRBD2 (6 bases). There are 16 residues in the CDR3. Germline V CDR1 and CDR2: SGHDN, FVKESK. Trimming took off 3 bases at V and 5 bases at J, with 19 bases between the two ends. The full variable domain, in which reference TRBV14 and TRBJ2-5 provide the parts outside the CDR3, is EAGVTQFPSHSVIEKGQTVTLRCDPISGHDNLYWYRRVMGKEIKFLLHFVKESKQDESGMPNNRFLAERTGGTYSTLKVQPAELEDSGVYFCASSHGGARPGETQYFGPGTRLLVL.

The chain is built from TRBV9 and TRBJ1-4; D perhaps matches TRBD1 (6 bases). Germline assignment: CDR1 SGDLS and CDR2 YYNGEE. This CDR3 is 15 amino acids long. Trimming took off 0 bases at V and 8 bases at J, with 14 bases between the two ends. The CDR3 is CASSVAAGDREKLFF. In DNA, the CDR3 is TGTGCCAGCAGCGTAGCTGCAGGGGATAGGGAAAAACTGTTTTTT.

The count of this clonotype is one. This chain uses TRBV11-2 with TRBJ2-5, with D uncertain. Trimming left V 1 base short and J 1 base short, with 10 bases between. In germline, CDR1 is SGHAT, CDR2 FQNNGV. This CDR3 region has 15 residues. CDR3 nucleotide sequence: TGTGCCAGCAGCTTAGTTCGGCAGGCCCAAGAGACCCAGTACTTC. Protein sequence: CASSLVRQAQETQYF.

CDR3 coding DNA: TGTGCCAGCAGCCATCCGGGCTACAATTCACCCCTCCACTTT. This translates into CASSHPGYNSPLHF. The gene calls are TRBV11-2 and TRBJ1-6, with unresolved D. Germline CDR1 SGHAT, CDR2 FQNNGV. V was pared by 5 bases and J by 7 bases, with 12 bases between. This CDR3 is 14 amino acids long.

The chain links TRBV20-1 to TRBJ2-6; no firm D call. V dropped 5 bases and J dropped 1 base, with 12 bases sitting between them. This CDR3 is 15 amino acids long. Germline V lookup: CDR1 DFQATT, CDR2 SNEGSKA (reference sequence). CDR3 DNA: TGCAGTGCTTACCCGGGTGGGTCTGGGGCCAACGTCCTGACTTTC. This codes for CSAYPGGSGANVLTF.

This sequence joins TRBV2 and TRBJ2-7, with 7 bases that match TRBD1. V lost 3 bases to trimming and J lost 2 bases; unmatched junction nucleotides: 7. The CDR3 loop spans 15 amino acids. CDR1 is SNHLY and CDR2 is FYNNEI in the germline V gene. The CDR3 sequence: CASSDNRGRPYEQYF. CDR3 DNA sequence: TGTGCCAGCAGTGACAATAGGGGGCGTCCCTACGAGCAGTACTTC.

The gene calls are TRBV12-5 and TRBJ1-5; unclear D gene. V lost 0 bases, J lost 0 bases, and 15 bases lay in between. The V gene's germline CDR1 is LGHNT and CDR2 FRNRAP. The CDR3 runs 18 residues. The DNA for the CDR3 is TGTGCTAGTGGTTTGGTAACCACAGAACTTTATAGCAATCAGCCCCAGCATTTT. Residues: CASGLVTTELYSNQPQHF.